This T cell receptor beta chain comes out of a study of identical twins. Each CDR3 protein is one row after TCRdb ran MiXCR on the 5' RACE reads. The sample has hundreds of thousands of distinct CDR3 sequences; around 21% are singletons. In every case, the donor was a healthy Caucasian. CDR1 and CDR2 (germline): LNHDA, SQIVND (reference sequence). The CDR3 is 15 amino acids. V shed 0 bases and J shed 4 bases, with 13 bases lying between them. This clonotype showed up just a few times. In addition, the sample was reused for a study of T cells expressing NK-cell markers. This second study notes: Sequenced donors, eight in total, included seven who were HCMV-seropositive and one who was seronegative. Dominance of the CD3+CD56-NKG2C+ fraction by these clonotypes also held in several donors.

Sequenced material: PBMCs. V is TRBV19 and J is TRBJ2-7; D is perhaps TRBD1 or TRBD2 (6 bases each). This TCR was recovered from a woman aged 18-29 years in good health. The CDR3 spells CASSIEGRGRYEQYF. The CDR3 DNA is TGTGCCAGTAGTATAGAGGGCCGGGGGCGGTACGAGCAGTACTTC.